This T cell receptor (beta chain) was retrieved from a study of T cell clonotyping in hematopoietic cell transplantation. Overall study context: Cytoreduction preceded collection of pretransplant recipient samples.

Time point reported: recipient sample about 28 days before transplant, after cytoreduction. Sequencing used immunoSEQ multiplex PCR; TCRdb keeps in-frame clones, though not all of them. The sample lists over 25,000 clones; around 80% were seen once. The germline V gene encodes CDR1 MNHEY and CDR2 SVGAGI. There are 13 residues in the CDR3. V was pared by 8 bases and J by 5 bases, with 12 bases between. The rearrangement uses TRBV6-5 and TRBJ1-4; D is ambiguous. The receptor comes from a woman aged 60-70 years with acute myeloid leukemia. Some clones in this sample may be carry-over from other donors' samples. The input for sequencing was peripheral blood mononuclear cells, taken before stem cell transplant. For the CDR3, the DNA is TGTGCCAGCCGCCGGCGGTTAAATGAAAAACTGTTTTTT. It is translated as CASRRRLNEKLFF.